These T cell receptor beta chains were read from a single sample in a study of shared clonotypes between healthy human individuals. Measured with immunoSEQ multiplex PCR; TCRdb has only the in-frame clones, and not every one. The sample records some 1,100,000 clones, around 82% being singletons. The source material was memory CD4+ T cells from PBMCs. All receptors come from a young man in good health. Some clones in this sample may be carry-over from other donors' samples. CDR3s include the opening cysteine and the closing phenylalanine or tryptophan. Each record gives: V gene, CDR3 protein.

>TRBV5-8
CASSLGLAGVTGEQFF
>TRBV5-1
CASSLVGAGGYTF
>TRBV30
CAWSVAYYEQYF
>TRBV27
CASKGGRAPYEQYF
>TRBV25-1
CASIQTGDRVNTEAFF
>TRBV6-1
CASRTGANTEAFF
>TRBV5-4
CASSLAGVAGGGETQYF
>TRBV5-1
CASSVTGETQYF
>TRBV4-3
CASSQRLDRVGYEQYF
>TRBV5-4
CASSRDRGNTDTQYF
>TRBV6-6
CASSTNQGGRTEAFF
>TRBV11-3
CASSLGEGETQYF
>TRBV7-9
CASSPLGRGNTEAFF
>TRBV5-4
CASSLKQGSDTQYF
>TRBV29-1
CSVAGVLINEQFF
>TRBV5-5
CASSWAWTGSYEQYF
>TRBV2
CASSLDRATEAFF
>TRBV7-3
CASSLTPRPSGSNTQYF
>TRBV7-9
CASTKTAGQAHGYTF
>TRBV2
CASKKEYNEQFF
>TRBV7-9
CASSWWGRGQVNEQFF
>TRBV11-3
CASSLSQGDTGELFF
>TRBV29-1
CSVEGLLATEAFF
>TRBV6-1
CASSASNEQFF
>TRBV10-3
CAIRQATGREQYF
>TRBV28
CASSGSNQPQHF
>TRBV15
CATSRLIGSNTEAFF
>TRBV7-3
CASSFLGNGNSDTQYF
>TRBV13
CASSFNGERADTQYF
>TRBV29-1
CSAPYEVANTDTQYF
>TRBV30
CAWSLKQGVWTEAFF
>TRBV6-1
CASSETARDVLTF